The rows below give T cell receptor beta chains drawn from one sample of a study of T cells in Graves' hyperthyroidism and ophthalmopathy. TCRdb called the multiplex PCR reads again in MiXCR, with one record for every CDR3 protein. The table includes under 400,000 distinct CDR3 sequences, over 12% detected once. The sequenced material came from blood. Every receptor here comes from an older woman with Graves' ophthalmopathy. Both conserved end residues are part of each CDR3. The order of the fields is clone size, J gene, D gene, V gene, CDR3 DNA, CDR3 protein. A D gene is named only where the DNA matches it firmly. A clone size is listed for some rows: how often the clone was seen (once, few, many), or a class if it is expanded.

many,TRBJ2-1,-,TRBV9,TGTGCCAGCAGCGTAGCGTCGGGGGATGAGCAGTTCTTC,CASSVASGDEQFF
-,TRBJ2-1,TRBD1,TRBV7-3,TGTGCCAGCAGCTTCCTACAGGGGTTTGGAAATGAGCAGTTCTTC,CASSFLQGFGNEQFF
-,TRBJ2-2,-,TRBV7-8,TGTGCCAGCAGCTTAGATGGCGGGAATGTTGGCGGGGAGCTGTTTTTT,CASSLDGGNVGGELFF
few,TRBJ2-2,-,TRBV7-3,TGTGCCAGCAGCTTCCGACAGGTTCGAAACACCGGGGAGCTGTTTTTT,CASSFRQVRNTGELFF
few,TRBJ2-3,-,TRBV5-1,TGCGCCAGCAGCTTGGTGAGGGCGCGCACAGATACGCAGTATTTT,CASSLVRARTDTQYF
few,TRBJ2-1,-,TRBV7-2,TGTGCCAGCAGCCCGGACTACAACCCCCACAGTGAGCAGTTCTTC,CASSPDYNPHSEQFF
-,TRBJ2-7,-,TRBV19,TGTGCCAGTAGTATAGTTCGGGGCGCCTACGAGCAGTACTTC,CASSIVRGAYEQYF
-,TRBJ2-2,TRBD2,TRBV10-2,TGCGCCAGCAGTTTGGTAGCGGGTTCGAACACCGGGGAGCTGTTTTTT,CASSLVAGSNTGELFF
many,TRBJ1-2,TRBD1,TRBV3-1,TGTGCCAGCAGCCTCCGACAGGGCTCTGGCTACACCTTC,CASSLRQGSGYTF
many,TRBJ2-7,-,TRBV3-1,TGTGCCGCACTTCTTACCTTCACCTACGAGCAGTACTTC,CAALLTFTYEQYF
-,TRBJ2-7,TRBD1,TRBV20-1,TGCAGTGCTCCGCGACAGGGCTCCTACGAGCAGTACTTC,CSAPRQGSYEQYF
-,TRBJ1-4,TRBD1,TRBV28,TGTGCCAGCAGTTATCCCTCCGGGACAGGGCCTGAAAAACTGTTTTTT,CASSYPSGTGPEKLFF
many,TRBJ2-7,-,TRBV27,TGTGCCAGCAAAACCCGGGCTGCCGGCGAGCAGTACTTC,CASKTRAAGEQYF
-,TRBJ2-5,TRBD2,TRBV10-2,TGCGCCAGCAGTGATAGCGGGCGAACACAAGAGACCCAGTACTTC,CASSDSGRTQETQYF
many,TRBJ2-7,-,TRBV20-1,TGCAGTGCTGTGGAGGGCCGCTCCTACGAGCAGTACTTC,CSAVEGRSYEQYF
-,TRBJ1-4,-,TRBV14,TGTGCCAGCAGCCAAAGCCACGAGGAAAAACTGTTTTTT,CASSQSHEEKLFF
-,TRBJ2-2,TRBD1,TRBV2,TGTGCCAGCGAGTGGGGGACAGGGGGATTGACCGGGGAGCTGTTTTTT,CASEWGTGGLTGELFF
many,TRBJ2-5,-,TRBV18,TGTGCCAGCTCACCCATTCAAGAGACCCAGTACTTC,CASSPIQETQYF
many,TRBJ1-2,-,TRBV12-3/TRBV12-4,TGTGCCAGCAGTTTAAAACAGGGTCCTCACATGTCCTTC,CASSLKQGPHMSF
many,TRBJ2-1,TRBD2,TRBV5-1,TGCGCCAGCAGCTGGGGGACTAGCGGGAGTGGTGAGCAGTTCTTC,CASSWGTSGSGEQFF
few,TRBJ2-7,-,TRBV28,TGTGCCAGCAGTTCAGCTTTATACGAGCAGTACTTC,CASSSALYEQYF
many,TRBJ2-5,TRBD2,TRBV12-3/TRBV12-4,TGTGCCAGCAAGCGAGCGGGAGGGGTCGAGACCCAGTACTTC,CASKRAGGVETQYF
-,TRBJ1-2,TRBD1,TRBV27,TGTGCCAGCAGTTTGGGGACAGGGAATATCTATGGCTACACCTTC,CASSLGTGNIYGYTF
many,TRBJ2-7,-,TRBV20-1,TGCAGTGCCGCAGGGGGGTACGAGCAGTACTTC,CSAAGGYEQYF
many,TRBJ2-7,-,TRBV27,TGTGCCAGCAGTTTGCGAGCCTCGGGTGGGTTAAACGAGCAGTACTTC,CASSLRASGGLNEQYF
many,TRBJ2-3,-,TRBV7-2,TGTGCCAGCAGCTTGCGGGACGCATCCACAGATACGCAGTATTTT,CASSLRDASTDTQYF
many,TRBJ2-7,-,TRBV6-1,TGTGCCAGCAGTGTAGGGAGCTCCTACGAGCAGTACTTC,CASSVGSSYEQYF
many,TRBJ2-1,-,TRBV28,TGTGCCAGCAGTTTATTGGGGGAGAGGGGCAATGAGCAGTTCTTC,CASSLLGERGNEQFF
many,TRBJ2-5,TRBD2,TRBV24-1,TGTGCCACCAGTGATGGGGGACTAGCGGAGATGAGTCGGACCCAGTACTTC,CATSDGGLAEMSRTQYF
-,TRBJ2-7,-,TRBV19,TGTGCCAGTAGTATTACCGGGGAAAGAGGCGAGCAGTACTTC,CASSITGERGEQYF
few,TRBJ2-5,-,TRBV5-1,TGCGCCAGCAGCTTGGAGAGGGCCCAAGAGACCCAGTACTTC,CASSLERAQETQYF
few,TRBJ2-1,TRBD1,TRBV29-1,TGCAGCGTTGTAGGACAGGGGTGGTCCTACAATGAGCAGTTCTTC,CSVVGQGWSYNEQFF
many,TRBJ2-3,-,TRBV18,TGTGCCAGCTCATCCCGCACAGATACGCAGTATTTT,CASSSRTDTQYF
many,TRBJ2-3,TRBD2,TRBV7-2,TGTGCCAGCAGCTTAGCGGGGGGAGGGGCCAGGAATACGCAGTATTTT,CASSLAGGGARNTQYF
-,TRBJ2-1,-,TRBV6-1,TGTGCCACCTCCCGACCGGGACAACCATACAATGAGCAGTTCTTC,CATSRPGQPYNEQFF
many,TRBJ1-2,-,TRBV5-1,TGTGCCAGCTCACCGCAGGGAGCTAACTATGGCTACACCTTC,CASSPQGANYGYTF
many,TRBJ2-5,TRBD1,TRBV20-1,TGCAGTGCTCTGGGACAGGAAGAGACCCAGTACTTC,CSALGQEETQYF
many,TRBJ2-7,-,TRBV20-1,TGCAGTGCTAGTCGGGCCCAAGAGCAGTACTTC,CSASRAQEQYF
many,TRBJ2-7,-,TRBV6-6,TGTGCCAGCAGTTACTCGAGGTCGGGCAGGCGAACCTACGAGCAGTACTTC,CASSYSRSGRRTYEQYF
many,TRBJ2-1,TRBD2,TRBV5-6,TGTGCCAGCAGGTGGGGACTAGCCAATGAGCAGTTCTTC,CASRWGLANEQFF
many,TRBJ2-1,-,TRBV20-1,TGCAGTGCTAGACCTCCAACTCCGAGGATTAACAATGAGCAGTTCTTC,CSARPPTPRINNEQFF
few,TRBJ2-1,TRBD2,TRBV9,TGTGCCAGCAAACCTAGCGGGATACATGAGCAGTTCTTC,CASKPSGIHEQFF
-,TRBJ2-3,TRBD2,TRBV29-1,TGCAGCGTTGAAGATGTAACTAGCGGGGTGGGAGATACGCAGTATTTT,CSVEDVTSGVGDTQYF
many,TRBJ2-7,-,TRBV3-1,TGTGCCAGCAGCCAGACTAGGTACGAGCAGTACTTC,CASSQTRYEQYF
many,TRBJ2-5,-,TRBV7-9,TGTGCCAGCAGCTTAGCCGGGACCGGGGACGTGACCCAGTACTTC,CASSLAGTGDVTQYF
-,TRBJ1-1,TRBD1,TRBV20-1,TGCAGTGCTAGTGCAGGGGGCGTCGTAGAAGCTTTCTTT,CSASAGGVVEAFF
few,TRBJ2-2,-,TRBV7-9,TGTGCCAGCAGCTTAACCCTGAACACCGGGGAGCTGTTTTTT,CASSLTLNTGELFF
few,TRBJ1-2,-,TRBV7-9,TGTGCCAGCAGCTTATACAGGGACGGTGACTACACCTTC,CASSLYRDGDYTF
many,TRBJ2-2,-,TRBV20-1,TGCAGTGCTGTCCTGTCCGGGGAGCTGTTTTTT,CSAVLSGELFF
few,TRBJ2-7,TRBD2,TRBV11-2,TGTGCCAGCAGCTTACTGGCGGGACTAGCGGGGACCTACGAGCAGTACTTC,CASSLLAGLAGTYEQYF
-,TRBJ2-1,TRBD2,TRBV10-3,TGTGCCACCAGACTAGCGCGAGGTGAGCAGTTCTTC,CATRLARGEQFF
many,TRBJ2-3,-,TRBV28,TGTGCCAGCAGTTCCCGTCTGCAGGCGGATACGCAGTATTTT,CASSSRLQADTQYF
few,TRBJ1-1,-,TRBV7-2,TGTGCCAGCAGCCGACCGCGCTCTGAAGCTTTCTTT,CASSRPRSEAFF
many,TRBJ2-1,TRBD2,TRBV3-1,TGTGCCAGCAGCCAATATCGCCTAGCGGGAGGGCCTACTGAGCAGTTCTTC,CASSQYRLAGGPTEQFF
many,TRBJ2-1,-,TRBV2,TGTGCCAGCAAGACCGGGGATTACAATGAGCAGTTCTTC,CASKTGDYNEQFF
many,TRBJ2-5,-,TRBV28,TGTGCCAGCAGTTTGCTACCGGGAGCCGCCGGCGAGACCCAGTACTTC,CASSLLPGAAGETQYF
-,TRBJ1-1,-,TRBV3-1,TGTGCCAGCAGCCAAGCGCAGGGGAGCACTGAAGCTTTCTTT,CASSQAQGSTEAFF
-,TRBJ1-3,-,TRBV10-3,TGTGCCATCAGTGAAGGGAGCTCTGGAAACACCATATATTTT,CAISEGSSGNTIYF
few,TRBJ2-5,-,TRBV5-1,TGCGCCAGCAGCTTTTCTCCGCAAGAGACCCAGTACTTC,CASSFSPQETQYF